Detailed here is one T cell receptor (beta chain). The data stem from a study of blood T cell repertoires in COVID-19. The CDR3 has 15 amino acids. J gave up 2 bases and V 4 bases, and 7 bases lay outside the gene matches. The germline CDR1 and CDR2 sequences are SGHNT and YYREEE (reference sequence). Authors' processing steps: Reference gene primer amplification gave nucleated cell count estimates. Profiling relied on immunoSEQ multiplex PCR, and the TCRdb table lists in-frame clones only, not all of them. V and J calls plus clone size are reproduced from that table; the DNA served to infer D and trimming. The data show fewer than 300,000 clones, about 81% seen once.

The chain combines TRBV5-4 with TRBJ2-3; 7 positions match TRBD2. This TCR was recovered from a human donor with COVID-19, enrolled during active disease. The donor label of this sample is uncertain. The sample taken for sequencing was peripheral blood. This chain's CDR3 is CASSPRAGVTDTQYF. The CDR3 coding sequence is TGTGCCAGCAGCCCTCGGGCGGGAGTCACAGATACGCAGTATTTT. Drawing the rest from reference TRBV5-4 and TRBJ2-3, the complete variable domain is ETGVTQSPTHLIKTRGQQVTLRCSSQSGHNTVSWYQQALGQGPQFIFQYYREEENGRGNFPPRFSGLQFPNYSSELNVNALELDDSALYLCASSPRAGVTDTQYFGPGTRLTVL.